The entry below gives a single T cell receptor beta chain sequence along with its context. The data were obtained in a study of blood T cells in healthy people across ages. The V and J ends lost 3 bases and 0 bases respectively, with 12 bases between them. The CDR3 runs to 16 residues. Germline CDR1 reads ENHRY; CDR2 reads SYGVKD. Next came a second PCR, run for about 7 to 11 cycles, which used a sample-barcoded 5' primer along with a J-beta primer mix. TCRdb reprocessed the 5' RACE reads with MiXCR, giving one entry per CDR3 protein. The sample contains around 1,800,000 distinct CDR3 sequences, about 39% of which appear only once.

The V call is TRBV10-3, the J call TRBJ1-3; perhaps TRBD1 as D (6 bases). The receptor comes from a human donor in good health. The sample comprised blood. The CDR3 spells CAISEQGIPSGNTIYF. The CDR3 DNA reads TGTGCCATCAGTGAACAGGGCATTCCCTCTGGAAACACCATATATTTT.